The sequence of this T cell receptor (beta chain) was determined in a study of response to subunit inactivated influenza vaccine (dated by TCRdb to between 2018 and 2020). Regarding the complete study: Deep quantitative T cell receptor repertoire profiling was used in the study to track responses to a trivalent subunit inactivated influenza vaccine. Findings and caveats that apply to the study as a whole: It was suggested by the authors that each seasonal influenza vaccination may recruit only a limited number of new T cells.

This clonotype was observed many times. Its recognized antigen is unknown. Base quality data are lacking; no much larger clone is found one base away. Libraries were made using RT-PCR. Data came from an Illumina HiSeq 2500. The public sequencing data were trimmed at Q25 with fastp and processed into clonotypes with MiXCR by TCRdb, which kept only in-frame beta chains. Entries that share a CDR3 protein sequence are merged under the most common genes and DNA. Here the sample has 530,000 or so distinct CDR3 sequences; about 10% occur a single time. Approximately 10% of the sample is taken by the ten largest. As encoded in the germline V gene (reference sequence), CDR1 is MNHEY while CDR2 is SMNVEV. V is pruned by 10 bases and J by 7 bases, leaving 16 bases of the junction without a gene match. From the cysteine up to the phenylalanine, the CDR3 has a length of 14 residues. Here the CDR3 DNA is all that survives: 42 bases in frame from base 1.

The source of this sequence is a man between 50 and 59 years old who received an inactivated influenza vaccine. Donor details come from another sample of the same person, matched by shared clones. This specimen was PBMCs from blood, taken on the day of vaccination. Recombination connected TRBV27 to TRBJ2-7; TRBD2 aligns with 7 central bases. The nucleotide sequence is TGTGCCACCGAACCCATAGGGAGGGCCGGGGAGCAGTACTTC. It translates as CATEPIGRAGEQYF.